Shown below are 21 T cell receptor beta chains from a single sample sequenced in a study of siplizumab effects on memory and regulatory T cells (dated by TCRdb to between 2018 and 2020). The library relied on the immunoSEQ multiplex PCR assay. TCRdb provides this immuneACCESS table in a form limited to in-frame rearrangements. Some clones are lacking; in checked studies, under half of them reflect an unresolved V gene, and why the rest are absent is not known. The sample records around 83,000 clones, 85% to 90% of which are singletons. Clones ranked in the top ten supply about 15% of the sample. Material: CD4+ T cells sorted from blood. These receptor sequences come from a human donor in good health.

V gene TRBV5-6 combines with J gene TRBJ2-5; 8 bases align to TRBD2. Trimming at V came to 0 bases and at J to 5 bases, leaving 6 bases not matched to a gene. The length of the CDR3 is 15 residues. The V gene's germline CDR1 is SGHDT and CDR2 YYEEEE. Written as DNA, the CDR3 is TGTGCCAGCAGCTTGGCCCGGGGGGGATCCGAGACCCAGTACTTC. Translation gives CASSLARGGSETQYF.

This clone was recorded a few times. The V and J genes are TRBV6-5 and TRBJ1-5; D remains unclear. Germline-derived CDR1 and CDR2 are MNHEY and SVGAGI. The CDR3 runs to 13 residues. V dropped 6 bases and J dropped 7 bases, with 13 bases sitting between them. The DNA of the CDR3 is TGTGCCAGCAGCAGAGGGTTGTGGCAGCCCCAGCATTTT. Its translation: CASSRGLWQPQHF.

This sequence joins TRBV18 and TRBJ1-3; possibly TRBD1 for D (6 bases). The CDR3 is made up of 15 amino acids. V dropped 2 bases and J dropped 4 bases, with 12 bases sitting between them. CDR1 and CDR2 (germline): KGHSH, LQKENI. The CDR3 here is CASSPEGGLGNTIYF. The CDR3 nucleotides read TGTGCCAGCTCACCAGAAGGGGGGCTCGGAAACACCATATATTTT.

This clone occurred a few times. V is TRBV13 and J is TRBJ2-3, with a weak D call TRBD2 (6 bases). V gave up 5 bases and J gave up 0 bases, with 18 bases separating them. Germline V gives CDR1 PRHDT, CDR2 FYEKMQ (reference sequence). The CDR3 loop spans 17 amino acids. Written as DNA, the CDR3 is TGTGCCAGCAGCCCCGGTAGATTAGCGGCTAGCACAGATACGCAGTATTTT. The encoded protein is CASSPGRLAASTDTQYF.

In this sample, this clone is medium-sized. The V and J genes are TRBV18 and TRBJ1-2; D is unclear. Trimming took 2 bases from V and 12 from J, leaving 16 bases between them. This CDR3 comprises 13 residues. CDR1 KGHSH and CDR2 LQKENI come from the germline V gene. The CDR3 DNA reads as TGTGCCAGCTCACCAGATGGCGGGAAAGAAGACACCTTC. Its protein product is CASSPDGGKEDTF.

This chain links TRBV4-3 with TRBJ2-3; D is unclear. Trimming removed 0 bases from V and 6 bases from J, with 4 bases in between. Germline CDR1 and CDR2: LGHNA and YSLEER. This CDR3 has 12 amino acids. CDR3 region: CASSQEGDTQYF. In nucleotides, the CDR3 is TGCGCCAGCAGCCAAGAAGGGGATACGCAGTATTTT.

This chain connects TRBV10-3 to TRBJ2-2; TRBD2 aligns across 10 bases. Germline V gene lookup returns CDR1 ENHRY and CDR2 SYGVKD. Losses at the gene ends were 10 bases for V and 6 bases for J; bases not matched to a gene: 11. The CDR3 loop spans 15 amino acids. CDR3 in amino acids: CATQGLAGAAGELFF. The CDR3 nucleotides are TGTGCCACGCAGGGGCTAGCGGGAGCGGCCGGGGAGCTGTTTTTT.

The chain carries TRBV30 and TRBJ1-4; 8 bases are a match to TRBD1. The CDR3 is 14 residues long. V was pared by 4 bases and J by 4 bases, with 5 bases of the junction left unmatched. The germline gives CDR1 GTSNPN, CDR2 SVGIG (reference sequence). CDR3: CAWKSGTGNEKLFF. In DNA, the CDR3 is TGTGCCTGGAAATCCGGGACAGGTAATGAAAAACTGTTTTTT.

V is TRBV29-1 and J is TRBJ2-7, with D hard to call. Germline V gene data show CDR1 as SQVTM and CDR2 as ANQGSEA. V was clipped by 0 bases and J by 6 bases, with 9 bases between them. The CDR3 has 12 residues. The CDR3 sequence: CSVEDRQSEQYF. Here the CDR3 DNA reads TGCAGCGTTGAAGATCGCCAGTCCGAGCAGTACTTC.

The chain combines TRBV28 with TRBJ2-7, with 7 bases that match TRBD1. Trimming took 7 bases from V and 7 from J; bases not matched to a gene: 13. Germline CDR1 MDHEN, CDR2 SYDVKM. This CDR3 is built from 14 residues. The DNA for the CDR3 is TGTGCCAGCACTCAGACAGGGCCTGTGAAGGAGCAGTACTTC. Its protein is CASTQTGPVKEQYF.

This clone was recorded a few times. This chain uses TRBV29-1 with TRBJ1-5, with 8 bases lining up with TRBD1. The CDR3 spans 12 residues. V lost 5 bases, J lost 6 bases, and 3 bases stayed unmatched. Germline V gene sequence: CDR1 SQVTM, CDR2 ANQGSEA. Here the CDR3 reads CSVSTGAQPQHF. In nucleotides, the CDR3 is TGCAGCGTTTCGACAGGGGCTCAGCCCCAGCATTTT.

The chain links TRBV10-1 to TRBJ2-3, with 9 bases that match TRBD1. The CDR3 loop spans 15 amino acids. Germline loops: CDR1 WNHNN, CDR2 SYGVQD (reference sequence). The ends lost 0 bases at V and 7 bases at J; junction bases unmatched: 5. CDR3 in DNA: TGCGCCAGCAGTGAGTCGGGACAGGGTGGTTATACGCAGTATTTT. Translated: CASSESGQGGYTQYF.

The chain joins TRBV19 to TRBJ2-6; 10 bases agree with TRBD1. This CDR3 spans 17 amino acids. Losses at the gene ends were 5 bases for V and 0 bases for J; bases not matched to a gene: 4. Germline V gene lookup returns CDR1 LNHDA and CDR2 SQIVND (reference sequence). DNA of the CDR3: TGTGCCAGTAGTTTAGGACAGGGGGGCTCTGGGGCCAACGTCCTGACTTTC. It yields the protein CASSLGQGGSGANVLTF.

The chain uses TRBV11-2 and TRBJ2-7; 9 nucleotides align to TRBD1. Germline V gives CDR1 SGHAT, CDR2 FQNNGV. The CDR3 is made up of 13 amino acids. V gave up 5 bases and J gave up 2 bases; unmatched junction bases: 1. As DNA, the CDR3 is TGTGCCAGCAGCGGGGACAGGGCCTACGAGCAGTACTTC. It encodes CASSGDRAYEQYF. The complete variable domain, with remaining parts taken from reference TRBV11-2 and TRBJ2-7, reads EAGVAQSPRYKIIEKRQSVAFWCNPISGHATLYWYQQILGQGPKLLIQFQNNGVVDDSQLPKDRFSAERLKGVDSTLKIQPAKLEDSAVYLCASSGDRAYEQYFGPGTRLTVT.

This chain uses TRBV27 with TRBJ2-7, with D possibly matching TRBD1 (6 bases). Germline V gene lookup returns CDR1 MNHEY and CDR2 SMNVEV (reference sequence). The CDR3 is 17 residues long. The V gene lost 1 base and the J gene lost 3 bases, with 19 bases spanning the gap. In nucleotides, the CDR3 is TGTGCCAGCAGTTTATGGCCCCCAGGACAGTCCCTCTACGAGCAGTACTTC. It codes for CASSLWPPGQSLYEQYF.

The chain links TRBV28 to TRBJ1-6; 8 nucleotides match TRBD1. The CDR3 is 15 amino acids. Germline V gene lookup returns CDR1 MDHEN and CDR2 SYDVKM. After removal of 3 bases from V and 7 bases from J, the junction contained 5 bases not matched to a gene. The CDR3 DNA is TGTGCCAGCAGTTTGGCAGGGGGCATAAATTCACCCCTCCACTTT. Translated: CASSLAGGINSPLHF.

The CDR3 DNA reads as TGTGCCAGCTCACGTATACACACTAGCGGGAGCACAGATACGCAGTATTTT. Its protein product is CASSRIHTSGSTDTQYF. The genes are TRBV18 and TRBJ2-3; 9 nucleotides align to TRBD2. This CDR3 has 17 residues. The J segment lost 0 bases and the V segment lost 4 bases, leaving 8 bases of the junction unmatched. Germline V gene sequence: CDR1 KGHSH, CDR2 LQKENI.

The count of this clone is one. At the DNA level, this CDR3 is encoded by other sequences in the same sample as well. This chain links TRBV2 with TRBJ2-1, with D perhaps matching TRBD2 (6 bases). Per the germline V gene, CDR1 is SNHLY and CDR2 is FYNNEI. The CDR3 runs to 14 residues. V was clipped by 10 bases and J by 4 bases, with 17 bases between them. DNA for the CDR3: TGTGCCATTATCCCCGGGCTAGCGTACAATGAGCAGTTCTTC. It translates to CAIIPGLAYNEQFF.

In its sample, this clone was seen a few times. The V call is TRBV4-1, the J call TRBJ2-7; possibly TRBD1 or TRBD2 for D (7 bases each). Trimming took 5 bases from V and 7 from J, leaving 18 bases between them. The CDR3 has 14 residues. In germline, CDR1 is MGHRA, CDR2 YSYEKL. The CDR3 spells CASSSAYRGGEQYF. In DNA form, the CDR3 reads TGCGCCAGCAGCTCAGCGTACAGGGGAGGGGAGCAGTACTTC.

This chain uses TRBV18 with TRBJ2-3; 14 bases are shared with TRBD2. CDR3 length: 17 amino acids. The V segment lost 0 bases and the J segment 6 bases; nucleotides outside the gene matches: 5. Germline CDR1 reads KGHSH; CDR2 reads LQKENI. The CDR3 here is CASSPPLGTSGSDTQYF. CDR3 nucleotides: TGTGCCAGCTCACCACCGCTAGGGACTAGCGGGAGTGATACGCAGTATTTT.

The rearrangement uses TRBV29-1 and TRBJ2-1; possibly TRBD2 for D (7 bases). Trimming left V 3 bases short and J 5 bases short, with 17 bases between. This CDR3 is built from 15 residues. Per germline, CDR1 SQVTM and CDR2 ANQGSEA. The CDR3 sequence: CSVDLRGAAHNEQFF. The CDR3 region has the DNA TGCAGCGTTGATTTACGGGGGGCGGCCCACAATGAGCAGTTCTTC.